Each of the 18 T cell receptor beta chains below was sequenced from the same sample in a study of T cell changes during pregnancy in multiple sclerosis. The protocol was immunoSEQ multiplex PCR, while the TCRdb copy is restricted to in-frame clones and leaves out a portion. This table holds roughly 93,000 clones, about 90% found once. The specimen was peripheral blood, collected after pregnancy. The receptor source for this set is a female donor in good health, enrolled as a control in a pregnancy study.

Here the CDR3 reads CASSFALDSYEQYF. The CDR3 nucleotides read TGTGCCAGCAGCTTTGCCCTGGACAGCTACGAGCAGTACTTC. The chain has TRBV7-2 and TRBJ2-7; TRBD1 might be the D (6 bases). This CDR3 region has 14 residues. The ends were cut back, 3 bases at V and 3 bases at J, with 12 bases in the middle. Germline CDR1 is SGHTA and CDR2 is FQGNSA.

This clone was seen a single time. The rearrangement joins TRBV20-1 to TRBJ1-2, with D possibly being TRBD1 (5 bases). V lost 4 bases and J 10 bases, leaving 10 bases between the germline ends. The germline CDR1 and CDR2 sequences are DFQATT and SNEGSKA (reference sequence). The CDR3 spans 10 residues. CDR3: CSAKDNYYTF. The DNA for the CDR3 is TGCAGTGCTAAGGACAACTACTACACCTTC.

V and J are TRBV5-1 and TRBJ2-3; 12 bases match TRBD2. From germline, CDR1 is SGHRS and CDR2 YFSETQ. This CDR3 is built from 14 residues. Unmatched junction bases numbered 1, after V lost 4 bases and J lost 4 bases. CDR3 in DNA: TGCGCCAGCAGCCGGACTAGCGGGGCAGATACGCAGTATTTT. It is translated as CASSRTSGADTQYF.

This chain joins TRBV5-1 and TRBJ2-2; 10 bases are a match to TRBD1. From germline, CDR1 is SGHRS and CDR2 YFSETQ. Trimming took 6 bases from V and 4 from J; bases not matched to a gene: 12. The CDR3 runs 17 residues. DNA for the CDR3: TGCGCCAGCACACTACGCCCCGGGACAGGGGCCACCGGGGAGCTGTTTTTT. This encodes CASTLRPGTGATGELFF.

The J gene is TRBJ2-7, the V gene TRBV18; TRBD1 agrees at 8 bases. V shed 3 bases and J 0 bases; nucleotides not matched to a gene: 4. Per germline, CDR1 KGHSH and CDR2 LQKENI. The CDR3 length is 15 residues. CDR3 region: CASSPPGQASYEQYF. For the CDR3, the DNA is TGTGCCAGCTCACCCCCGGGACAGGCCTCCTACGAGCAGTACTTC.

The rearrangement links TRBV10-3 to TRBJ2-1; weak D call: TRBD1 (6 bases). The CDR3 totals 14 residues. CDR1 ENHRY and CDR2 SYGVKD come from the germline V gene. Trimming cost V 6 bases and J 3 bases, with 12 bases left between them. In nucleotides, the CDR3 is TGTGCCATCAGGGAACGAGGGGGCTACAATGAGCAGTTCTTC. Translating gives CAIRERGGYNEQFF.

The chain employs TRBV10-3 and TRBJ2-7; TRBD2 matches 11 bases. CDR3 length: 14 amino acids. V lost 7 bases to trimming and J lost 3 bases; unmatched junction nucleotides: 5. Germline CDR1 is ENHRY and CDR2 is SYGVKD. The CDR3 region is CAITGTSGHYEQYF. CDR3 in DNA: TGTGCCATCACCGGGACTAGCGGACACTACGAGCAGTACTTC.

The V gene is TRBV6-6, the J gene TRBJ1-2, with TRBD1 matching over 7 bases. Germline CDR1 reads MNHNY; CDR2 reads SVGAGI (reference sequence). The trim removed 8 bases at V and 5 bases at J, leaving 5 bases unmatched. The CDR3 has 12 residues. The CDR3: CASEGARYGYTF. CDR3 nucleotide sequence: TGTGCCAGCGAGGGGGCTAGGTATGGCTACACCTTC.

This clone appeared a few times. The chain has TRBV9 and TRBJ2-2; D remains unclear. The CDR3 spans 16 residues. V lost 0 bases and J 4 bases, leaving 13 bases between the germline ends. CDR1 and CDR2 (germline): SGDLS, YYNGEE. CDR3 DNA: TGTGCCAGCAGCGTAGGAGCCACTACCGCCACCGGGGAGCTGTTTTTT. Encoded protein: CASSVGATTATGELFF.

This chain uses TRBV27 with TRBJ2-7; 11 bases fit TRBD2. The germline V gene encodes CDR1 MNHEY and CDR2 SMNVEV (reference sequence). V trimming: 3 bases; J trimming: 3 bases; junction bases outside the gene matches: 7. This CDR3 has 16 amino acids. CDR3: CASSFRGTSGSYEQYF. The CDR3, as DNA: TGTGCCAGCAGTTTCCGCGGAACTAGCGGGAGCTACGAGCAGTACTTC.

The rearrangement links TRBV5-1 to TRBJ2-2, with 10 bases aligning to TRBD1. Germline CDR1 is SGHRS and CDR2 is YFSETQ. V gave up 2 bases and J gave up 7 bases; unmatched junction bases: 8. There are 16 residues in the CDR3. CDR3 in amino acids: CASSFRQGAAGGELFF. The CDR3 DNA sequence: TGCGCCAGCAGCTTCAGACAGGGGGCCGCCGGCGGGGAGCTGTTTTTT. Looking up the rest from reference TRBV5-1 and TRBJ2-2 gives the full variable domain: KAGVTQTPRYLIKTRGQQVTLSCSPISGHRSVSWYQQTPGQGLQFLFEYFSETQRNKGNFPGRFSGRQFSNSRSEMNVSTLELGDSALYLCASSFRQGAAGGELFFGEGSRLTVL.

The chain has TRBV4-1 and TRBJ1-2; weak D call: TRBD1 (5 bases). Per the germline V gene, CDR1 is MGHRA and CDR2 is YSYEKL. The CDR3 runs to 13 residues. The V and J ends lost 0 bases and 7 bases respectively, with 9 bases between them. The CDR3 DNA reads TGCGCCAGCAGCCAAGATCGCGGGGGTGGCTACACCTTC. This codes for CASSQDRGGGYTF.

CDR3 nucleotides: TGTGCCAGCAGTTTAAACACCGGGGAGCTGTTTTTT. Protein sequence: CASSLNTGELFF. The J gene is TRBJ2-2, the V gene TRBV6-5; D ambiguous. Trimming pared 4 bases from V and 2 bases from J, leaving 2 bases between. Germline V gene sequence: CDR1 MNHEY, CDR2 SVGAGI. The CDR3 contains 12 residues.

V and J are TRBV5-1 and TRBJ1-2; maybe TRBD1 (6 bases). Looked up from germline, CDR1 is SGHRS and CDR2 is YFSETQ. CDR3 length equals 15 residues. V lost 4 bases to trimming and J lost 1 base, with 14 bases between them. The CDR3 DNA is TGCGCCAGCAGCCTCGCAGGGGAGGGTAACTATGGCTACACCTTC. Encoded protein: CASSLAGEGNYGYTF.

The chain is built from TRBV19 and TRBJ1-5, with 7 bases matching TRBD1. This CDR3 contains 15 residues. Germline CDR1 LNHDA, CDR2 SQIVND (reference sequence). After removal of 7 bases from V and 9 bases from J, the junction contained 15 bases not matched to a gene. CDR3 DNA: TGTGCCAGTATTTCAGGTCCAGGGGGAGCGGGGCCCCAGCATTTT. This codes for CASISGPGGAGPQHF.

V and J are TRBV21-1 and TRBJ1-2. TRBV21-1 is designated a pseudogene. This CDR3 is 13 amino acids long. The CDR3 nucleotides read TGTGCCAGCAGCAAAGCCGAGGGGGGGGGCTACACCTTC. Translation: CASSKAEGGGYTF.

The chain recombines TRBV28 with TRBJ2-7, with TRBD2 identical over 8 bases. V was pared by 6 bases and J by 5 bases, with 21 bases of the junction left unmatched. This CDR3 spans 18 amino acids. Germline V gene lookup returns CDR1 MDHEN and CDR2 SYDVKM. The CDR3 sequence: CASSITVVFSGNKHEQYF. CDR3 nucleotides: TGTGCCAGCAGCATTACGGTGGTTTTTAGCGGGAATAAACACGAGCAGTACTTC.

In DNA form, the CDR3 reads TGTGCCAGCAGCCAAGAATTGAGCGGACAGGGTCACCTAAGCTCTGGAAACACCATATATTTT. It specifies CASSQELSGQGHLSSGNTIYF. The chain couples TRBV4-2 to TRBJ1-3; 8 bases agree with TRBD1. CDR3 length: 21 amino acids. The germline V gene encodes CDR1 LGHNA and CDR2 YNFKEQ. V lost 0 bases and J lost 0; bases outside the gene matches: 16.